The clone carrying this T cell receptor (beta chain) has just one count. The CDR3 runs to 15 residues. Trimming removed 6 bases from V and 5 bases from J; junction bases left unmatched: 8. The germline CDR1 and CDR2 sequences are SGHTA and FQGTGA. The source of the sample is a study of blood T cell repertoires in COVID-19. At the level of the study: Samples representing acute and convalescent COVID-19 were sourced from the United States, Italy and Spain. T cells, B-cell-depleted T cells, or PBMCs provided the cDNA or gDNA that served as material.

In the authors' workflow: Cell counts per sample came from amplifying reference gene primers. Here immunoSEQ multiplex PCR was the method, and the copy in TCRdb shows in-frame clones only, minus some. V, J and clone size are those of that table, while D and trimming were read from the DNA. The table records tens of thousands of clones, about nine tenths of them present only once. The receptor's source is an older man with active or convalescent COVID-19. The rearrangement joins TRBV7-3 to TRBJ2-7, with 12 bases aligning to TRBD2. Specimen: peripheral blood. The CDR3 nucleotides read TGTGCCAGCAGGGCCCTAGCGGGAGGGCCCCACGAGCAGTACTTC. Translating it yields CASRALAGGPHEQYF. The full variable domain, in which reference TRBV7-3 and TRBJ2-7 provide the parts outside the CDR3, is GAGVSQTPSNKVTEKGKYVELRCDPISGHTALYWYRQSLGQGPEFLIYFQGTGAADDSGLPNDRFFAVRPEGSVSTLKIQRTERGDSAVYLCASRALAGGPHEQYFGPGTRLTVT.